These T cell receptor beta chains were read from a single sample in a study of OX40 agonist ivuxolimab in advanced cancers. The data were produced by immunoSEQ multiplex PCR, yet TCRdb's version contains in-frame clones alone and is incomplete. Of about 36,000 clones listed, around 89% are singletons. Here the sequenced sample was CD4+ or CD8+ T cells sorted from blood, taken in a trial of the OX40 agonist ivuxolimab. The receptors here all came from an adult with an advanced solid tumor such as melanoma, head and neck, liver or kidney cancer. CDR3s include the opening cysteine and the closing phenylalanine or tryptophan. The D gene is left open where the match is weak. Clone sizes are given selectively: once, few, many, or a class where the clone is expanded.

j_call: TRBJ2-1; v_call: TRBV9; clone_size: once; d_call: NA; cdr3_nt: TGTGCCAGCACCCCTGGGGGCGCTTCCGCTAATGAGCAGTTCTTC; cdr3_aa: CASTPGGASANEQFF
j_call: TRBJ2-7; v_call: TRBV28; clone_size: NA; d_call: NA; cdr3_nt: TGTGCCAGCAGTCCCCCAGGAAACAGAAACTACGAGCAGTACTTC; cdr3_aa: CASSPPGNRNYEQYF
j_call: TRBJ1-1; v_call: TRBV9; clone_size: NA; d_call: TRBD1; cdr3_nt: TGTGCCAGCAGCGTGTCAGGGGGGGCTGAAGCTTTCTTT; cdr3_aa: CASSVSGGAEAFF
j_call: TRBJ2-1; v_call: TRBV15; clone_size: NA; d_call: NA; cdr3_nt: TGTGCCACCAGCAGAGATCGGGCGTATTACAATGAGCAGTTCTTC; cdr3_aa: CATSRDRAYYNEQFF
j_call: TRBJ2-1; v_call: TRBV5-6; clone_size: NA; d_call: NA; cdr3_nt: TGTGCCAGCCGACTAGGGGCCTACAATGAGCAGTTCTTC; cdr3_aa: CASRLGAYNEQFF
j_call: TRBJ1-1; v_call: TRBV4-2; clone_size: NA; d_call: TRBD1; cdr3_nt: TGTGCCAGCAGCCAACCGGGACAGGGCGAGGGGAGGGGGGGCGCTTTCTTT; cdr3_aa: CASSQPGQGEGRGGAFF
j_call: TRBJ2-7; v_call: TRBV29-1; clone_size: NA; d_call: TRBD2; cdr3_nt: TGCAGCGGCCTAGCGGGACCTTCCTACGAGCAGTACTTC; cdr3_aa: CSGLAGPSYEQYF
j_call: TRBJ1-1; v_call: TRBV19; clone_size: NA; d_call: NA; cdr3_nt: TGTGCCAGTAATCGGGTCTCTGCGAACACTGAAGCTTTCTTT; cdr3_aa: CASNRVSANTEAFF
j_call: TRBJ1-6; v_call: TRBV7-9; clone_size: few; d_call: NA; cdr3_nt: TGTGCCAGCAGCTTAAGCCAGAGCTCCTATAATTCACCCCTCCACTTT; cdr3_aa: CASSLSQSSYNSPLHF
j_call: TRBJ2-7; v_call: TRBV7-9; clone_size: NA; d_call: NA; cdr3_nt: TGTGCCAGCAGCGTAGAAGGCGGAGCATCCTACGAGCAGTACTTC; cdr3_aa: CASSVEGGASYEQYF
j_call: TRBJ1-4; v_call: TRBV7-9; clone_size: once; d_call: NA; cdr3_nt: TGTGCCAGCAGCAACACGTCAACTAATGAAAAACTGTTTTTT; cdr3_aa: CASSNTSTNEKLFF
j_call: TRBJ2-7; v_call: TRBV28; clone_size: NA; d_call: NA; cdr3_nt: TGTGCCAGCAGTTTCTCCAACGAGCAGTACTTC; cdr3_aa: CASSFSNEQYF
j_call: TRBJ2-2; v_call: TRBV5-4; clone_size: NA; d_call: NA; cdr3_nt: TGTGCCAGCAGCTTGTCTGGACTCACAAACACCGGGGAGCTGTTTTTT; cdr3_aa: CASSLSGLTNTGELFF
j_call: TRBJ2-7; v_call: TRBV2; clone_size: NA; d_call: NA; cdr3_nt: TGTGCCAGCGGTTACAATGCCTACGAGCAGTACTTC; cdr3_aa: CASGYNAYEQYF
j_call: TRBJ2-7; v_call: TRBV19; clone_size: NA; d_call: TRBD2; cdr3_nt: TGTGCCAGTAGTACCCGACTAGCGGATTCCTACGAGCAGTACTTC; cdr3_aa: CASSTRLADSYEQYF
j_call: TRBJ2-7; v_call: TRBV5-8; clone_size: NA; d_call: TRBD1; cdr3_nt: TGTGCCAGCAGCTTGTTGCCCGGGACAGGGGAGCCCTACGAGCAGTACTTC; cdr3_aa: CASSLLPGTGEPYEQYF
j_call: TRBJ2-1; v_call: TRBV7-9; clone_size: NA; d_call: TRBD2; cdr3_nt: TGTGCCAGCAGCCAGGGGACTAGCGGGCAGCGTTACAATGAGCAGTTCTTC; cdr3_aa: CASSQGTSGQRYNEQFF
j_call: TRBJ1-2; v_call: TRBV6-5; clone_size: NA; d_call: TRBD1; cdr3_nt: TGTGCCAGCAGCTCCGCAGGGGGTATTGGGTATGGCTACACCTTC; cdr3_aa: CASSSAGGIGYGYTF
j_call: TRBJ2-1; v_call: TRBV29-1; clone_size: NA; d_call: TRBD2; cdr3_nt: TGCAGCGTTGACACTAGCGGGAGGGTATCCTACAATGAGCAGTTCTTC; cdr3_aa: CSVDTSGRVSYNEQFF
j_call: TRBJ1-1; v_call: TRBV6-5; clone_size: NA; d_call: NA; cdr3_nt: TGTGCCAGCAGCTCTGGAGCCACTGAAGCTTTCTTT; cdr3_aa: CASSSGATEAFF
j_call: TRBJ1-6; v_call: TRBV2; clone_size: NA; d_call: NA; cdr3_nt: TGTGCCAGCGGGTCGGATAATTCACCCCTCCACTTT; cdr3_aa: CASGSDNSPLHF
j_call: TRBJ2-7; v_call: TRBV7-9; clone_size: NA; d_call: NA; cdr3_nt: TGTGCCAGCAGCTTAGTAGGCAGGTCCTACGAGCAGTACTTC; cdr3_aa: CASSLVGRSYEQYF
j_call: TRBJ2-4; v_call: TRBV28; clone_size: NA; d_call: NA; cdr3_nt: TGTGCCAGCAGTTTATGGGGTCCCAAAAACATTCAGTACTTC; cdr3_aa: CASSLWGPKNIQYF
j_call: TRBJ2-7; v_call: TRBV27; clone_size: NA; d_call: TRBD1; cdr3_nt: TGTGCCAGCAGGTCATTCGGGACAGGGGAATCCTACGAGCAGTACTTC; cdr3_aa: CASRSFGTGESYEQYF
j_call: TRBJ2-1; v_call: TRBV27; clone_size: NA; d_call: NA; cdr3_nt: TGTGCCAGCAGTTTATCGGGTGGCTACTACAATGAGCAGTTCTTC; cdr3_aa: CASSLSGGYYNEQFF
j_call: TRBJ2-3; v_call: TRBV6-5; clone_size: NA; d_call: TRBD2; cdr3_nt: TGTGCCAGCAGTCGACTAGCGGATAGCACAGATACGCAGTATTTT; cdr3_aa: CASSRLADSTDTQYF
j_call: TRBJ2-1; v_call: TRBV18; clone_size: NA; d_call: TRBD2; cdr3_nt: TGTGCCAGCTCACCACCGGGACTAGCGATTGAGCAGTTCTTC; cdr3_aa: CASSPPGLAIEQFF